These T cell receptor beta chains were read from a single sample in a study of cytomegalovirus exposure and HLA in healthy donors. Only in-frame clones appear in the TCRdb table, and some are missing; sequencing was by immunoSEQ multiplex PCR. The sample includes around 150,000 clones, roughly 86% of them seen just once. The sample taken for sequencing was PBMCs. The receptors shown here come from a woman aged 18-29 years in good health and CMV-seropositive. Each CDR3 is given with its conserved first and last residue. D genes are given only for firm matches. A clone size is listed for some rows: how often the clone was seen (once, few, many), or a class if it is expanded.

V	J	D	size	DNA	CDR3
TRBV5-4	TRBJ2-7	TRBD1	once	TGTGCCAGCAGCAATGGGGGTGGGACAGGGGCCTACGAGCAGTACTTC	CASSNGGGTGAYEQYF
TRBV5-1	TRBJ2-5	.	.	TGCGCCAGCAGCTTGGTAATGACAGAAGAGACCCAGTACTTC	CASSLVMTEETQYF
TRBV19	TRBJ1-2	.	.	TGTGCCAGTAGTATGGCTGGACAGATCTATGGCTACACCTTC	CASSMAGQIYGYTF
TRBV7-2	TRBJ2-7	.	.	TGTGCCAGCAGCTTAGATACGAGCTCCTACGAGCAGTACTTC	CASSLDTSSYEQYF
TRBV7-3	TRBJ2-3	TRBD2	.	TGTGCCAGCAGCTTAACTCCTAGCGGGACCGCACCCAGCACAGATACGCAGTATTTT	CASSLTPSGTAPSTDTQYF
TRBV19	TRBJ1-4	TRBD1	.	TGTGCCAGTAGCGGACAGGGGAGGCAAAAACTGTTTTTT	CASSGQGRQKLFF
TRBV27	TRBJ2-7	.	few	TGTGCCAGCAGTCCCCCGAGGACTGAAGTATACGAGCAGTACTTC	CASSPPRTEVYEQYF
TRBV6-1	TRBJ2-1	.	.	TGTGCCAGCAGATACAGGACGGAAACCTACAATGAGCAGTTCTTC	CASRYRTETYNEQFF
TRBV7-9	TRBJ1-5	.	many	TGTGCCAGCATCCACTTGACAGACCCTAATCAGCCCCAGCATTTT	CASIHLTDPNQPQHF
TRBV19	TRBJ2-7	.	.	TGTGCCAGTAGTATTGACTTCTTCTACGAGCAGTACTTC	CASSIDFFYEQYF
TRBV6-1	TRBJ2-1	TRBD2	.	TGTGCCAGCAGTGAAAGCGGGGGCTCCTACAATGAGCAGTTCTTC	CASSESGGSYNEQFF
TRBV15	TRBJ1-2	TRBD1	.	TGTGCCACCAGCAGTGACAGGGTTGGTGGCTACACCTTC	CATSSDRVGGYTF
TRBV11-2	TRBJ2-1	TRBD2	.	TGTGCCAGCAGCTTTCAGGGACTAGCCTACAATGAGCAGTTCTTC	CASSFQGLAYNEQFF
TRBV7-9	TRBJ2-1	.	.	TGTGCCAGCAGCTTAACCAGGGTTGCGAGGAATGAGCAGTTCTTC	CASSLTRVARNEQFF
TRBV28	TRBJ2-5	.	.	TGTGCCAGCAGTTTCCAGAGGGCCCAGTACTTC	CASSFQRAQYF
TRBV5-1	TRBJ2-7	.	.	TGCGCCAGCAGCAAGGATTACGGGACTGGAGAGCAGTACTTC	CASSKDYGTGEQYF
TRBV30	TRBJ1-5	.	.	TGTGCCTGGAGTGTACGTGAAGAGGGAGGTCAGCCCCAGCATTTT	CAWSVREEGGQPQHF
TRBV20-1	TRBJ1-1	.	.	TGCAGTGCCGGAACCCTCGGGGGAGCTTTCTTT	CSAGTLGGAFF
TRBV19	TRBJ1-5	.	.	TGTGCCAGTAGTATATCGGCGGGGGTCAATCAGCCCCAGCATTTT	CASSISAGVNQPQHF
TRBV21-1	TRBJ2-2	.	.	TGTGCCAGCAGCATACACACCGGGACAGGGATTCGGGAGCTGTTTTTT	CASSIHTGTGIRELFF
TRBV30	TRBJ1-3	TRBD1	.	TGTGCCTGGAGTGTACAGGGGGCTGGAAACACCATATATTTT	CAWSVQGAGNTIYF
TRBV29-1	TRBJ2-1	TRBD2	.	TGCAGCGTACGATCCAGACTAGCGGGAGGGCCCAATGAGCAGTTCTTC	CSVRSRLAGGPNEQFF
TRBV5-1	TRBJ2-5	.	.	TGCGCCAGCGCTTACGACTCAGAGACCCAGTACTTC	CASAYDSETQYF
TRBV19	TRBJ1-2	.	.	TGTGCCAGTAGTTCCCAACTACAGGGCTATGGCTACACCTTC	CASSSQLQGYGYTF
TRBV5-5	TRBJ2-3	.	.	TGTGCCAGCAGCTTGATGAGCGGCACAGATACGCAGTATTTT	CASSLMSGTDTQYF
TRBV5-1	TRBJ1-1	TRBD1	.	TGCGCCAGCAGCGTTGCATTGCCGGGACAGGTCTTGAACACTGAAGCTTTCTTT	CASSVALPGQVLNTEAFF
TRBV25-1	TRBJ2-7	.	.	TGTGCCAGCAGTCGCGGTAAAGGGAGCTCCTACGAGCAGTACTTC	CASSRGKGSSYEQYF
TRBV5-1	TRBJ1-4	.	.	TGCGCCAGCAGCTTGGACAGTACTAATGAAAAACTGTTTTTT	CASSLDSTNEKLFF
TRBV6-5	TRBJ2-7	TRBD2	few	TGTGCCAGCAGCTCGGGACTAGACTACGAGCAGTACTTC	CASSSGLDYEQYF
TRBV9	TRBJ2-1	TRBD2	.	TGTGCCAGCAGCACTTATAGGACTAGCGGGAGATATGAGCAGTTCTTC	CASSTYRTSGRYEQFF
TRBV29-1	TRBJ2-5	.	.	TGCAGCGTTCCGCGGCAGGGTGAAGAGACCCAGTACTTC	CSVPRQGEETQYF
TRBV6-1	TRBJ2-7	TRBD2	few	TGTGCCAGCAGTTTGACTAGCGGGTACGAGCAGTACTTC	CASSLTSGYEQYF
TRBV29-1	TRBJ2-5	.	.	TGCAGCGTTGTAGGGGCTGAGACCCAGTACTTC	CSVVGAETQYF
TRBV6-1	TRBJ2-5	TRBD1	.	TGTGCCAGCAGTGAAGTCAGGGGGTTCTCGGGCGAGACCCAGTACTTC	CASSEVRGFSGETQYF
TRBV4-3	TRBJ2-7	TRBD2	.	TGCGCCAGCAGCCACGGGACTAGCCGGTACGAGCAGTACTTC	CASSHGTSRYEQYF
TRBV6-4	TRBJ1-2	.	.	TGTGCCAGCAGAGATGACAGGCGAAGCTATGGCTACACCTTC	CASRDDRRSYGYTF
TRBV5-4	TRBJ2-2	TRBD2	once	TGTGCCAGCAGCTCTGGGACTAGCGGGAGGGCCTATACCGGGGAGCTGTTTTTT	CASSSGTSGRAYTGELFF
TRBV5-1	TRBJ1-5	.	.	TGCGCCAGCAGCTTGGCGTCAGGGGGCAATCAGCCCCAGCATTTT	CASSLASGGNQPQHF
TRBV11-2	TRBJ2-3	.	.	TGTGCCAGCCCCCCAGAATCTCAGGGGAAAGATACGCAGTATTTT	CASPPESQGKDTQYF
TRBV30	TRBJ2-5	TRBD1	.	TGTGCCTGGAGCATGGGGACAGTCCAAGAGACCCAGTACTTC	CAWSMGTVQETQYF
TRBV15	TRBJ2-1	TRBD2	.	TGTGCCACCAGCAGAGCGCGGGAGGGTGGTGAGCAGTTCTTC	CATSRAREGGEQFF
TRBV10-2	TRBJ2-1	.	.	TGCGCCAGCATCCCGGCACTAGCTGGGGAGCAGTTCTTC	CASIPALAGEQFF
TRBV27	TRBJ2-3	TRBD2	.	TGTGCCAGCAGATTAGGGTCTAGCGGGCCAGGGACGCAGTATTTT	CASRLGSSGPGTQYF
TRBV28	TRBJ2-7	.	few	TGTGCCAGCAGCCTACAGGCCTACGAGCAGTACTTC	CASSLQAYEQYF
TRBV6-1	TRBJ1-2	.	.	TGTGCCAGCAGGGGCAGCCAACCCTATGGCTACACCTTC	CASRGSQPYGYTF
TRBV19	TRBJ2-1	.	.	TGTGCCAGTAGTATTGGTTCGGGCGGGGTAACCTACAATGAGCAGTTCTTC	CASSIGSGGVTYNEQFF
TRBV9	TRBJ2-5	.	.	TGTGCCAGCAGCGTAGGTAGCGGTGCTCAAGAGACCCAGTACTTC	CASSVGSGAQETQYF
TRBV11-2	TRBJ2-7	.	.	TGTGCCAGCCTAGACCCCTCTTCGACCTACGAGCAGTACTTC	CASLDPSSTYEQYF
TRBV7-3	TRBJ2-2	.	.	TGTGCCAGCAGCCCCGAGTCAACTACCGGGGAGCTGTTTTTT	CASSPESTTGELFF
TRBV5-4	TRBJ2-5	TRBD2	.	TGTGCCAGCAGCTTGGCTCCGCTAGCGGGAGAAGAGACCCAGTACTTC	CASSLAPLAGEETQYF
TRBV5-4	TRBJ1-5	TRBD1	.	TGTGCCAGCAGCTCGGACAGGGGGGGTCGGGAGCCCCAGCATTTT	CASSSDRGGREPQHF
TRBV19	TRBJ2-7	TRBD2	few	TGTGCCAGTAGTATGCAAGGGGGGACTAGCTTCTACGAGCAGTACTTC	CASSMQGGTSFYEQYF
TRBV10-2	TRBJ1-2	.	.	TGCGCCAGCAGTGAGGACAGAAACTATGGCTACACCTTC	CASSEDRNYGYTF
TRBV6-6	TRBJ2-1	TRBD2	.	TGTGCCAGCAGTTACGAGCGGGAGGGCTACAATGAGCAGTTCTTC	CASSYEREGYNEQFF
TRBV4-2	TRBJ2-1	TRBD2	.	TGTGCCAGCAGCCACGGGGGGACCTTAGCGGGAGTCAATGAGCAGTTCTTC	CASSHGGTLAGVNEQFF